This T cell receptor (beta chain) was obtained from a study of T cells in Graves' hyperthyroidism and ophthalmopathy. Researchers amplified the TCR beta CDR3 regions from RNA transcripts. First-round RT-PCR of the TCR CDR3 relied on the HTBI primer set. TCRdb called the multiplex PCR reads again in MiXCR, with one record for every CDR3 protein. The sample shows under 300,000 distinct CDR3 sequences, about 13% of them seen only once. This clonotype was detected ten times or more. Germline values: CDR1 SQVTM, CDR2 ANQGSEA. The CDR3 spans 14 residues. V gave up 6 bases and J gave up 5 bases, with 17 bases separating them.

This chain uses TRBV29-1 with TRBJ2-1; TRBD2 is a possible D gene (5 bases). The source is a woman aged 40 to 50 with Graves' hyperthyroidism. Sequenced: blood. The CDR3 region is CSVEKGSGDNEQFF. The CDR3 nucleotides are TGCAGCGTAGAAAAGGGATCCGGGGACAATGAGCAGTTCTTC.